These 29 T cell receptor beta chains were all obtained from the same sample, sequenced in a study of T cell changes during pregnancy in multiple sclerosis. Sequenced by immunoSEQ multiplex PCR; TCRdb stores in-frame clones only, minus some. The sample lists tens of thousands of clones, about 90% seen once, with about 0.45% in the top ten. Sample: CD4+ T cells from peripheral blood mononuclear cells, taken before pregnancy. Source of these receptors: a female donor with multiple sclerosis, enrolled in a pregnancy study.

The genes are TRBV7-9 and TRBJ1-4; TRBD1 is a possible D gene (6 bases). Trimming removed 1 base from V and 3 bases from J, with 15 bases in between. Germline V gene sequence: CDR1 SEHNR, CDR2 FQNEAQ (reference sequence). This CDR3 region has 17 residues. The CDR3 sequence is CASSLGRGLGANEKLFF. As DNA, the CDR3 is TGTGCCAGCAGCTTAGGCAGGGGCCTTGGGGCTAATGAAAAACTGTTTTTT.

This chain uses TRBV5-4 with TRBJ2-7; D possibly corresponds to TRBD1 (5 bases). Trimming took off 2 bases at V and 3 bases at J, with 9 bases between the two ends. CDR1 is SGHNT, CDR2 YYREEE, per germline (reference sequence). The length of the CDR3 is 13 residues. The CDR3 DNA follows: TGTGCCAGCAGCTTTTTCAGGGACTACGAGCAGTACTTC. It encodes CASSFFRDYEQYF.

In its sample, this clone was seen a few times. This chain joins TRBV7-2 and TRBJ1-6; D is unresolved. V lost 5 bases, J lost 9 bases, and 11 bases lay in between. The CDR3 is 13 amino acids. Germline V CDR1 and CDR2: SGHTA, FQGNSA. The CDR3 coding sequence is TGTGCCAGCAGCCCCCCCGGGGTTTCACCCCTCCACTTT. Its protein product is CASSPPGVSPLHF.

This chain connects TRBV10-3 to TRBJ1-2; D is possibly TRBD1 (6 bases). The V end lost 5 bases, the J end lost 4 bases, and 26 bases lay between the germline ends. The CDR3 extends over 18 amino acids. Germline V gives CDR1 ENHRY, CDR2 SYGVKD. This CDR3 reads CAISLQTTGSQKLYGYTF. CDR3 in DNA: TGTGCCATCAGTTTACAGACAACAGGGTCCCAAAAACTCTATGGCTACACCTTC.

The J gene is TRBJ2-2, the V gene TRBV6-1; D is perhaps TRBD1 (6 bases). Between the trimmed V and J ends, which lost 5 bases and 6 bases, there was a span of 10 bases. Germline CDR1 reads MNHNS; CDR2 reads SASEGT. The CDR3 is 13 amino acids. CDR3 coding DNA: TGTGCCAGCAGTCGACAGGTCTCCGGGGAGCTGTTTTTT. Its translation is CASSRQVSGELFF.

V and J are TRBV5-1 and TRBJ1-4; no clear D. The CDR3 covers 15 residues. Trimming pared 4 bases from V and 6 bases from J, leaving 16 bases between. Per the germline V gene, CDR1 is SGHRS and CDR2 is YFSETQ. The CDR3 region is CASSRAPGRDEKLFF. The CDR3 DNA reads TGCGCCAGCAGCCGGGCCCCGGGAAGGGATGAAAAACTGTTTTTT.

This sequence joins TRBV28 and TRBJ1-1, with TRBD1 as a possible D gene (6 bases). This CDR3 is 19 amino acids long. Trimming shortened V by 1 base and J by 0 bases, and 21 bases separated the two germline ends. Germline CDR1 is MDHEN and CDR2 is SYDVKM. CDR3 sequence (DNA): TGTGCCAGCAGTTTATTTCCCCCTTACAGGGAAGCGGTGAACACTGAAGCTTTCTTT. Translation gives CASSLFPPYREAVNTEAFF.

This chain connects TRBV10-3 to TRBJ2-2; 7 positions agree with TRBD2. CDR1 and CDR2 (germline): ENHRY, SYGVKD. The CDR3 consists of 15 residues. J was trimmed by 1 base and V by 2 bases; bases with no gene match: 1. CDR3: CAISEPGGNTGELFF. The CDR3 DNA reads as TGTGCCATCAGTGAGCCGGGGGGGAACACCGGGGAGCTGTTTTTT.

J is TRBJ1-1 and V is TRBV7-9; 7 bases align to TRBD1. CDR3 length: 16 residues. CDR1 SEHNR and CDR2 FQNEAQ come from the germline V gene (reference sequence). V was pared by 6 bases and J by 1 base, with 11 bases of the junction left unmatched. The CDR3 is CASRDLQGMKNTEAFF. In DNA, the CDR3 is TGTGCCAGCAGGGACTTACAGGGGATGAAGAACACTGAAGCTTTCTTT.

V usage is TRBV10-3 and J usage is TRBJ1-1; tentative D call: TRBD1 (5 bases). The germline CDR1 and CDR2 sequences are ENHRY and SYGVKD. CDR3 length: 18 residues. The germline V and J ends were trimmed by 0 bases and 1 base, with 18 bases remaining between them. CDR3 in amino acids: CAISESPPTVTSNTEAFF. In DNA, the CDR3 is TGTGCCATCAGTGAGTCCCCCCCGACAGTTACCTCGAACACTGAAGCTTTCTTT.

This chain links TRBV13 with TRBJ1-1; D gene unclear. The CDR3 is made up of 13 amino acids. Germline V CDR1 and CDR2: PRHDT, FYEKMQ (reference sequence). V was cut by 0 bases and J by 7 bases, with 9 bases left in between. The DNA of the CDR3 is TGTGCCAGCAGCTTAGGCGTCAACTATGAAGCTTTCTTT. It specifies CASSLGVNYEAFF.

Of note for this clone: Other DNA sequences within the sample encode an identical CDR3. This rearrangement joins TRBV5-1 to TRBJ2-5; 11 bases are a match to TRBD1. The germline gives CDR1 SGHRS, CDR2 YFSETQ. The CDR3 spans 14 residues. V shed 4 bases and J 4 bases; nucleotides not matched to a gene: 3. CDR3 in DNA: TGCGCCAGCAGCGGACAGGGGGCTAGAGAGACCCAGTACTTC. It encodes CASSGQGARETQYF.

The gene calls are TRBV7-2 and TRBJ2-7; the match to TRBD1 covers 7 bases. This CDR3 is 17 amino acids long. In germline, CDR1 is SGHTA, CDR2 FQGNSA. Trimming cost V 5 bases and J 4 bases; bases outside gene matches: 17. The CDR3 coding sequence is TGTGCCAGCAGCCTATCACAAGGGGGCTGGATTTTGTACGAGCAGTACTTC. Protein: CASSLSQGGWILYEQYF.

The CDR3 nucleotides read TGTGCCAGCACCCCGAGGGGAGGGCCGGGGGCCAACGTCCTGACTTTC. This sequence encodes CASTPRGGPGANVLTF. The chain uses TRBV7-9 and TRBJ2-6, with 7 positions matching TRBD2. Germline V gene lookup returns CDR1 SEHNR and CDR2 FQNEAQ (reference sequence). CDR3 length: 16 residues. J lost 4 bases, V lost 7 bases, and 10 bases had no gene match.

This chain connects TRBV18 to TRBJ2-6, with TRBD1 matching 7 bases. Germline-derived CDR1 and CDR2 are KGHSH and LQKENI. CDR3 size: 17 residues. The trim removed 1 base at V and 4 bases at J, leaving 7 bases unmatched. CDR3 nucleotide sequence: TGTGCCAGCTCACCACGATCCCAGGGGGTCGGGGCCAACGTCCTGACTTTC. Protein product: CASSPRSQGVGANVLTF.

Only a few counts were recorded for this clone. J is TRBJ1-1 and V is TRBV2; D uncertain. The CDR3 length is 10 residues. Germline CDR1 SNHLY, CDR2 FYNNEI. V gave up 6 bases and J gave up 7 bases, with 6 bases separating them. The DNA of the CDR3 is TGTGCCAGCAGACCCAGTGAAGCTTTCTTT. Translating gives CASRPSEAFF.

This clone was seen only once. The chain is built from TRBV6-1 and TRBJ2-3; D remains unclear. Germline CDR1 reads MNHNS; CDR2 reads SASEGT. Trimming cost V 3 bases and J 9 bases, with 10 bases left between them. CDR3 size: 12 residues. CDR3 sequence reads: CASSDPQSTQYF. CDR3 DNA: TGTGCCAGCAGTGACCCCCAGTCAACGCAGTATTTT.

The chain links TRBV30 to TRBJ1-5; D is possibly TRBD1 (6 bases). Germline loops: CDR1 GTSNPN, CDR2 SVGIG (reference sequence). The CDR3 totals 13 residues. Between the trimmed V and J ends, which lost 1 base and 7 bases, there was a span of 11 bases. The CDR3 sequence: CAWSDRALQPQHF. For the CDR3, the DNA is TGTGCCTGGAGTGACAGGGCGTTGCAGCCCCAGCATTTT.

The chain combines TRBV9 with TRBJ2-7; possibly TRBD1 for D (6 bases). CDR1 is SGDLS, CDR2 YYNGEE, per germline. The ends were cut back, 4 bases at V and 3 bases at J, with 14 bases in the middle. This CDR3 has 14 amino acids. The CDR3 region has the DNA TGTGCCAGCAGCCCCCAACGAGGGGGCTACGAGCAGTACTTC. This sequence encodes CASSPQRGGYEQYF.

This clone appeared once. The V and J genes are TRBV7-3 and TRBJ1-1; TRBD1 aligns across 9 bases. V was pared by 5 bases and J by 5 bases, with 3 bases of the junction left unmatched. The germline V gene encodes CDR1 SGHTA and CDR2 FQGTGA. The CDR3 has 13 amino acids. The CDR3 spells CASSRDRVTEAFF. The CDR3, as DNA: TGTGCCAGCAGCCGGGACAGGGTGACTGAAGCTTTCTTT.

The rearrangement links TRBV5-1 to TRBJ2-5; TRBD2 agrees at 14 bases. V was clipped by 2 bases and J by 4 bases; unmatched bases: 10. CDR1 is SGHRS and CDR2 is YFSETQ in the germline V gene. The CDR3 runs to 18 residues. DNA for the CDR3: TGCGCCAGCAGCTTATCTCGAAACGGACTAGCGGGAGGAGAGACCCAGTACTTC. Amino acid sequence: CASSLSRNGLAGGETQYF.

The chain links TRBV4-1 to TRBJ1-2; 7 bases map to TRBD1. Germline-derived CDR1 and CDR2 are MGHRA and YSYEKL. CDR3 length equals 15 residues. V lost 4 bases to trimming and J lost 5 bases; unmatched junction nucleotides: 10. CDR3 coding DNA: TGCGCCAGCAGCCCGCAGGTAGGGGGCAGTTATGGCTACACCTTC. It translates to CASSPQVGGSYGYTF.

The chain is built from TRBV9 and TRBJ2-1; D is perhaps TRBD1 (7 bases). CDR1 and CDR2 from the germline V gene are SGDLS and YYNGEE. This CDR3 has 15 residues. The V end lost 2 bases, the J end lost 5 bases, and 14 bases lay between the germline ends. The CDR3 nucleotides are TGTGCCAGCAGCGTGCAGGGGGGCGGCCACAATGAGCAGTTCTTC. Translation gives CASSVQGGGHNEQFF.

This rearrangement joins TRBV5-4 to TRBJ2-5; 8 nucleotides align to TRBD2. This CDR3 is built from 15 residues. After removal of 3 bases from V and 0 bases from J, the junction contained 4 bases not matched to a gene. The germline CDR1 and CDR2 sequences are SGHNT and YYREEE (reference sequence). The CDR3 protein is CASSWSGGNQETQYF. In DNA form, the CDR3 reads TGTGCCAGCAGCTGGTCGGGAGGGAACCAAGAGACCCAGTACTTC. Full variable domain (missing parts from reference TRBV5-4 and TRBJ2-5): ETGVTQSPTHLIKTRGQQVTLRCSSQSGHNTVSWYQQALGQGPQFIFQYYREEENGRGNFPPRFSGLQFPNYSSELNVNALELDDSALYLCASSWSGGNQETQYFGPGTRLLVL.

CDR3: CASSLTSGTYNEQFF. The CDR3 DNA follows: TGTGCCAGCAGTTTAACTAGCGGGACCTACAATGAGCAGTTCTTC. The V call is TRBV6-6, the J call TRBJ2-1; 10 nucleotides match TRBD2. Losses at the gene ends were 4 bases for V and 2 bases for J; bases not matched to a gene: 2. There are 15 residues in the CDR3. CDR1 and CDR2 (germline): MNHNY, SVGAGI (reference sequence).

This chain joins TRBV29-1 and TRBJ2-7; 7 bases fit TRBD2. Looked up from germline, CDR1 is SQVTM and CDR2 is ANQGSEA. The junction had 9 bases not matched to a gene; V was cut back by 5 bases and J by 2 bases. The CDR3 length is 14 residues. This chain's CDR3 is CSVKKGLSTYEQYF. For the CDR3, the DNA is TGCAGCGTTAAAAAGGGACTATCTACCTACGAGCAGTACTTC.

V and J are TRBV2 and TRBJ1-6; D may be TRBD1 (5 bases). Germline CDR1 SNHLY, CDR2 FYNNEI. V was trimmed by 3 bases and J by 10 bases, leaving 13 bases between them. There are 14 residues in the CDR3. CDR3 DNA: TGTGCCAGCAGTGAGGCAGGGCGTGGATCACCCCTCCACTTT. Its protein product is CASSEAGRGSPLHF.

V and J are TRBV7-3 and TRBJ2-7, with 7 bases identical to TRBD1. Germline-derived CDR1 and CDR2 are SGHTA and FQGTGA. V trimming: 8 bases; J trimming: 6 bases; junction bases outside the gene matches: 10. The CDR3 sequence is 13 residues long. The CDR3 DNA reads as TGTGCCAGCGGTACGACAGGGTTAGGCGAGCAGTACTTC. It translates to CASGTTGLGEQYF.

This clone was seen only once. This chain joins TRBV10-3 and TRBJ1-1; 10 bases are shared with TRBD1. Germline V gene data show CDR1 as ENHRY and CDR2 as SYGVKD. The trim removed 4 bases at V and 8 bases at J, leaving 10 bases unmatched. This CDR3 comprises 15 residues. The CDR3 loop is CAISATPGTGVEAFF. The CDR3 DNA is TGTGCCATCAGTGCCACCCCCGGGACAGGGGTAGAAGCTTTCTTT.